A single T cell receptor beta chain is shown here with its context. It lacks a known antigen. No quality values exist for individual bases; no much larger clone is one base distant. The data stem from a study of T cell responses to AZD1222 COVID-19 vaccine (dated by TCRdb to the early 2020s). About the study as a whole: A total of approximately 240 trial participants underwent TCR sequencing, of whom approximately 210 received two doses of AZD1222 and about 26 received two doses of the MenACWY control vaccine. Enrollment into the trials was organized by age into subgroups of 18-55, 56-69 and 70-plus years, and those subgroups contained roughly 150, 30 and 60 TCR-sequenced participants, respectively. The investigation overall reported the following: Conclusions about previously exposed vaccinees were limited because only a handful of AZD1222 recipients were SARS-CoV-2 seropositive at baseline. No day 14 peak-response samples were available, so repertoires were characterized only after the peak T cell response. The 56-69-year group was small, and its depth increase did not reach significance, likely because of low power. Epitopes outside the regions mutated in the B.1.351 and B.1.1.7 variants were reportedly recognized by nearly half of the unique spike-specific TCRs. Spike-specific TCR breadth and depth rose significantly after two AZD1222 doses compared with day 0 and with MenACWY recipients. Participants were mostly white British and included more females than males, and it was suggested by the authors that clonal diversity may have been underestimated. The whole spike protein was spanned by vaccine-associated CD4 TCRs, and dominant responses were seen in regions 160-218 and 743-854.

The time point label, as the study defines it: about 28 days (+/-7) after the second vaccine dose. AZD1222 recipients whose second dose came at about 4 weeks and those whose second dose came at about 12 weeks were combined into one group, since spike-specific TCR depth and breadth did not differ between the two schedules. The vaccinee samples were drawn from two UK trials, COV001 and COV002, one of which was a single-blind randomized controlled phase 2/3 trial testing AZD1222 (ChAdOx1 nCoV-19) in healthy adults. Trial participant PBMC samples were collected at day 0 and day 28 after the second dose for TCRbeta chain sequencing. Including cysteine and phenylalanine, the CDR3 has 15 amino acids. The DNA shown is the 45-base CDR3, in frame from base 1. As encoded in the germline V gene, CDR1 is SGDLS while CDR2 is YYNGEE. The V and J ends are trimmed by 3 bases and 5 bases, leaving 14 bases between them.

The CDR3 regions of human TCRbeta chains were analyzed by immunosequencing. Concerning the study's data processing: TCRs in the repertoires were compared against a reference library of SARS-CoV-2-specific TCRs that had been generated with the MIRA antigen-specificity platform. Breadth meant the fraction of unique TCRs that were SARS-CoV-2-associated, whereas depth meant the fraction of total T cells that were SARS-CoV-2-associated. Each spike-specific TCR was assigned to its reactive spike region and to a CD4 or CD8 class using the MIRA data. Log10-transformed breadth and depth values were compared by one-way ANOVA with Sidak's multiple comparisons tests. The table comes from immuneACCESS by way of TCRdb, which keeps in-frame sequences with V and J called. Part of the clones is missing from these tables; in studies checked, under half for an unresolved V gene and the rest for unknown reasons. The D gene and trimming were derived from the DNA, and the V and J assignments and clone size from that table. The sample contains over 100,000 clones, around 90% of them found a single time. The ten largest clones add up to 2% to 3% of the sample.

The sequence was obtained from an adult who received the AZD1222 COVID-19 vaccine. The sequence is built from TRBV9 and TRBJ1-4, and possibly TRBD1, on 6 matching bases. The specimen comprised peripheral blood, sampled 28 days after the second AZD1222 dose. The DNA sequence is TGTGCCAGCAGCGCCCTGACAGGTTTAAATGAAAAACTGTTTTTT. Its protein is CASSALTGLNEKLFF.